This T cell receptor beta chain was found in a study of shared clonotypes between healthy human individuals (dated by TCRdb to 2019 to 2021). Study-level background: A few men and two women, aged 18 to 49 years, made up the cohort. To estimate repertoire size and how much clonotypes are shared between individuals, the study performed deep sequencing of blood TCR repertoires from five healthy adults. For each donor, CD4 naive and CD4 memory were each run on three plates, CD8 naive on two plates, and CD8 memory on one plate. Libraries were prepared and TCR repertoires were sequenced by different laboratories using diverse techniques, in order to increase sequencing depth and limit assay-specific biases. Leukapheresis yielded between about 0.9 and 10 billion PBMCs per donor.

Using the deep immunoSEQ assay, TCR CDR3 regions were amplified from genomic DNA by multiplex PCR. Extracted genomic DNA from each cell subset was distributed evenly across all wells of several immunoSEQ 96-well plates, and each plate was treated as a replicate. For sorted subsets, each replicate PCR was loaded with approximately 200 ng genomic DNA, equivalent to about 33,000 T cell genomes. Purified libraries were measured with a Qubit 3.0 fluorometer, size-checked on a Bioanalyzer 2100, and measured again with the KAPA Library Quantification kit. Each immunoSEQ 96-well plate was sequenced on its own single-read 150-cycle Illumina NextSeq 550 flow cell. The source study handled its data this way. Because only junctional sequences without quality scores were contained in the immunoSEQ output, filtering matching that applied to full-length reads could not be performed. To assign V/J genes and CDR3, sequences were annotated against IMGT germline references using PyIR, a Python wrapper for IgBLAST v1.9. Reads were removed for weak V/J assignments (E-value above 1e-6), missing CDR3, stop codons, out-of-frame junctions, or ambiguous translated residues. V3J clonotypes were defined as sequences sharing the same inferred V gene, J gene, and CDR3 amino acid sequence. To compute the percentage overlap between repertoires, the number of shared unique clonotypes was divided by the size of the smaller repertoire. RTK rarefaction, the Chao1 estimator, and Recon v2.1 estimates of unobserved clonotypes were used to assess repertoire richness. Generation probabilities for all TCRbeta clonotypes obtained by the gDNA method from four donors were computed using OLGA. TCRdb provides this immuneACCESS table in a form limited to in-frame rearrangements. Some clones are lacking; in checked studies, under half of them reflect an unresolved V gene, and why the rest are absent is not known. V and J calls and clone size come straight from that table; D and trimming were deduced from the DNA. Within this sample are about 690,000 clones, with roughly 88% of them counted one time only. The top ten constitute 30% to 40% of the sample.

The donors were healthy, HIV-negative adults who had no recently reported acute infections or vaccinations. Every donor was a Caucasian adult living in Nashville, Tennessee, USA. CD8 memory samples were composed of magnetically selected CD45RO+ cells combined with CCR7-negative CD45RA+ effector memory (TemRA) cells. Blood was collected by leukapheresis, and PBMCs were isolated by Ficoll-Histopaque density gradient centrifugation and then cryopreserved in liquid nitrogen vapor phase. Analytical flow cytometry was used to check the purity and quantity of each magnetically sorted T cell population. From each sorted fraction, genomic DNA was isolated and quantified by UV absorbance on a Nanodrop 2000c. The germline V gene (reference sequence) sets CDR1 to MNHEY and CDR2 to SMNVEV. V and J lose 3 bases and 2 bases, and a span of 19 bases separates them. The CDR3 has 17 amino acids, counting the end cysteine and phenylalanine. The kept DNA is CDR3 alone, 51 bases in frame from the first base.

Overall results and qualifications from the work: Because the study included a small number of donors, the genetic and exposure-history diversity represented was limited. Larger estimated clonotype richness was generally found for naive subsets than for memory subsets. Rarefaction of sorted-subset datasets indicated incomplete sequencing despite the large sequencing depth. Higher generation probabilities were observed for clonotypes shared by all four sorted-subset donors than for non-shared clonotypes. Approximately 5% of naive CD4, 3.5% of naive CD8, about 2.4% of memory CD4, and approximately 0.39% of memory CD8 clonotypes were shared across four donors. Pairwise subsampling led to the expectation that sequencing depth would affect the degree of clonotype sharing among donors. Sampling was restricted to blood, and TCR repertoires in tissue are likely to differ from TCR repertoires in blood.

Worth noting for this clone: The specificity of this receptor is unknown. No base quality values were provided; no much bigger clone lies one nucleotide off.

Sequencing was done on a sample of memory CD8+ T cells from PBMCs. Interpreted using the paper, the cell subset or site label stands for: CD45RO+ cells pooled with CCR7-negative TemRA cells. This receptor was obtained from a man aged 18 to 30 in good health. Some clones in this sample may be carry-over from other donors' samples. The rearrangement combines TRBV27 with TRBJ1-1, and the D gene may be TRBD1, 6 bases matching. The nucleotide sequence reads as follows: TGTGCCAGCAGTTTGGGGGGGGGCAGGGAGGGAAACACTGAAGCTTTCTTT. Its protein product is CASSLGGGREGNTEAFF.